This T cell receptor beta chain was sequenced in a study of technical replicates of blood from a handful of donors. The V end lost 0 bases, the J end lost 1 base, and 12 bases lay between the germline ends. The CDR3 has 16 amino acids. Germline CDR1 and CDR2: PRHDT and FYEKMQ (reference sequence). Method: immunoSEQ multiplex PCR; TCRdb's copy keeps in-frame clones and lacks some. Counted here are about 62,000 clones, 80% to 90% occurring once; the ten biggest clones make up roughly 5.2%. The V call is TRBV13, the J call TRBJ1-1; tentative D call: TRBD1 (5 bases). The sequencing sample was made of PBMCs. This TCR was recovered from a human donor in good health. Some clones in this sample may be carry-over from other donors' samples. The chain's CDR3 is CASSLGSGHGNTEAFF. In nucleotides, the CDR3 is TGTGCCAGCAGCTTAGGGTCAGGACATGGGAACACTGAAGCTTTCTTT.